These T cell receptor beta chains were read from a single sample in a study of blood T cell repertoires in COVID-19. Using immunoSEQ multiplex PCR, the repertoire was profiled, and TCRdb retains in-frame clones only, with some absent. The data contain some 220,000 clones, roughly nine tenths of them singletons. Sequences were obtained from PBMCs or T cells enriched from blood (not recorded which). These receptors were collected from a woman in her thirties who had recovered from COVID-19. CDR3s include the opening cysteine and the closing phenylalanine or tryptophan. The order of the fields is J gene, D gene, V gene, clone size, CDR3 protein, CDR3 DNA. A D gene is named only where the DNA matches it firmly. Size is stated for part of the rows, as once, few or many counts, or as a class when the clone is expanded.

TRBJ2-2 | TRBD2 | TRBV6-1 | - | CASSDRGDTGELFF | TGTGCCAGCAGTGACCGGGGGGACACCGGGGAGCTGTTTTTT
TRBJ1-2 | - | TRBV2 | - | CASRQDRNYGYTF | TGTGCCAGCAGACAGGACAGAAACTATGGCTACACCTTC
TRBJ1-1 | - | TRBV2 | few | CASSEFRNTEAFF | TGTGCCAGCAGTGAGTTTCGGAACACTGAAGCTTTCTTT
TRBJ1-6 | TRBD1 | TRBV29-1 | once | CSVGSGTANSPLHF | TGCAGCGTTGGGTCCGGGACAGCAAATTCACCCCTCCACTTT
TRBJ1-2 | - | TRBV9 | - | CASSVGTSQEYGYTF | TGTGCCAGCAGCGTCGGGACATCGCAGGAATATGGCTACACCTTC
TRBJ1-1 | - | TRBV6-5 | - | CASSRTGNTEAFF | TGTGCCAGCAGCCGTACAGGGAACACTGAAGCTTTCTTT
TRBJ1-6 | TRBD1 | TRBV3-1/TRBV3-2 | - | CASSQKNRDRNSPLHF | TGTGCCAGCAGTCAAAAAAACCGGGACAGAAATTCACCCCTCCACTTT
TRBJ2-3 | - | TRBV6-5 | once | CASSYKGGHTDTQYF | TGTGCCAGCAGTTATAAGGGGGGGCACACAGATACGCAGTATTTT
TRBJ1-2 | - | TRBV5-6 | - | CASSSDINYGYTF | TGTGCCAGCAGCTCCGACATTAACTATGGCTACACCTTC
TRBJ2-1 | TRBD2 | TRBV7-9 | - | CASSLGTSGGPYYNEQFF | TGTGCCAGCAGCTTAGGGACTAGCGGGGGGCCCTACTACAATGAGCAGTTCTTC
TRBJ2-7 | TRBD1 | TRBV6-2/TRBV6-3 | few | CASSSGQGESYEQYF | TGTGCCAGCAGCTCGGGACAGGGGGAATCCTACGAGCAGTACTTC
TRBJ2-4 | - | TRBV2 | few | CASSDPGMKNIQYF | TGTGCCAGCAGTGATCCGGGAATGAAAAACATTCAGTACTTC
TRBJ2-3 | TRBD2 | TRBV7-2 | - | CASSSRLAGNLADTQYF | TGTGCCAGCAGCTCCCGACTAGCGGGGAATCTGGCAGATACGCAGTATTTT
TRBJ2-1 | TRBD2 | TRBV13 | - | CASSFPRTSGDYNEQFF | TGTGCCAGCAGCTTTCCCCGGACTAGCGGAGACTACAATGAGCAGTTCTTC
TRBJ1-5 | TRBD1 | TRBV5-1 | - | CASSLQGAGNQPQHF | TGCGCCAGCAGCCTACAGGGGGCTGGCAATCAGCCCCAGCATTTT
TRBJ2-1 | TRBD2 | TRBV4-3 | - | CASSLAGGQNEQFF | TGCGCCAGCAGCCTAGCGGGGGGGCAGAATGAGCAGTTCTTC
TRBJ1-2 | TRBD1 | TRBV13 | - | CASSTGQGNYGYTF | TGTGCCAGCAGCACGGGACAGGGGAACTATGGCTACACCTTC
TRBJ2-3 | - | TRBV5-1 | - | CASSFYREGADTQYF | TGCGCCAGCAGCTTCTACAGGGAAGGCGCAGATACGCAGTATTTT
TRBJ1-2 | - | TRBV7-9 | - | CASSSRQDGYTF | TGTGCCAGCAGCTCCAGACAGGATGGCTACACCTTC
TRBJ1-5 | - | TRBV2 | few | CASRDTNQPQHF | TGTGCCAGCAGGGACACTAATCAGCCCCAGCATTTT
TRBJ2-6 | TRBD1 | TRBV7-2 | - | CASSPRGTGGPSGANVLTF | TGTGCCAGCAGCCCTAGGGGGACAGGGGGCCCCTCTGGGGCCAACGTCCTGACTTTC
TRBJ1-2 | - | TRBV4-2 | once | CASSHSGQRYGYTF | TGTGCCAGCAGCCACTCGGGACAACGCTATGGCTACACCTTC
TRBJ1-1 | TRBD1 | TRBV5-1 | few | CASSFYRGRGTEAFF | TGCGCCAGCAGCTTCTACAGGGGCAGGGGGACTGAAGCTTTCTTT
TRBJ2-7 | - | TRBV9 | - | CASSPHLMSYEQYF | TGTGCCAGCAGCCCCCACTTGATGTCCTACGAGCAGTACTTC
TRBJ2-3 | - | TRBV5-1 | - | CASSPAGYTTDTQYF | TGCGCCAGCAGCCCAGCGGGTTACACGACAGATACGCAGTATTTT
TRBJ1-2 | TRBD1 | TRBV4-1 | - | CASSQRQGNGYTF | TGCGCCAGCAGCCAGAGACAGGGGAATGGCTACACCTTC